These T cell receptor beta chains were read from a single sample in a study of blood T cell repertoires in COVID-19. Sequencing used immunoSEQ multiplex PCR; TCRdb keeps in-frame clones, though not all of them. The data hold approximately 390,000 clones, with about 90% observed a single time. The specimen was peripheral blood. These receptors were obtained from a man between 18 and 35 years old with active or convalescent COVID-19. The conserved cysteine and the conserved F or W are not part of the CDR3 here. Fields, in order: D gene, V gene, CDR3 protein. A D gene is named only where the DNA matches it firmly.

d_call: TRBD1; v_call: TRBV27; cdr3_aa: ASSLSRGPGELF
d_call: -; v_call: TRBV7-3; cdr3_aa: ASSSPKGGEQF
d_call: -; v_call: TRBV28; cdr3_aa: ASSQTAYEQY
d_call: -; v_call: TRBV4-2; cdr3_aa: ASSLDPGFTGELF
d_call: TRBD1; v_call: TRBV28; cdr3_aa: ASSSQGAVTEAF
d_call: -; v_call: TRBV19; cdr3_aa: ASSVTGDPYSNQPQH
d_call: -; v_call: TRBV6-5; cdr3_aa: ASRLAETDYEQY
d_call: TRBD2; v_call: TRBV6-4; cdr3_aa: ASSERGGSYNEQF
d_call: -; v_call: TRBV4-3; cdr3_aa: ASSQTQGITDTQY
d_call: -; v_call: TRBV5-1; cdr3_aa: ASSLGDTQY
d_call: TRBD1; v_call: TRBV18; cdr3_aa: ASSPGRTGTGYT
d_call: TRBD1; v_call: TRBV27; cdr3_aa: ASRPHRGANTGELF
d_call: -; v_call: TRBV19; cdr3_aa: ASSEEGGTEAF
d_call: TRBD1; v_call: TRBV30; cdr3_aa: AWPDGQGRTEAF
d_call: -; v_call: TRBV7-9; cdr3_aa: ASSLYSTNEKLF
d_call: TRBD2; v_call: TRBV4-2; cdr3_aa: ASSPGTSVTDTQY